The rows below give T cell receptor beta chains drawn from one sample of a study of blood T cell repertoires in COVID-19. Assay: immunoSEQ multiplex PCR; the TCRdb copy retains only in-frame clones and omits some. There are approximately 240,000 clones in the sample; approximately 80% occur only once, and roughly 4.2% lies in the top ten. Sequencing was carried out using peripheral blood. Source of these receptors: a middle-aged woman with active or convalescent COVID-19. Both conserved end residues are part of each CDR3. The D gene is left open where the match is weak. Size is omitted from some rows. Given values are once, few, many or a class for expanded clones.

v_gene: TRBV12-5
j_gene: TRBJ1-2
abundance: .
d_gene: TRBD1
CDR3nt: TGTGCTAGTGGTCGACAGGGCCCTGACGGCTACACCTTC
CDR3aa: CASGRQGPDGYTF

v_gene: TRBV11-2
j_gene: TRBJ1-1
abundance: few
d_gene: .
CDR3nt: TGTGCCAGCAGCTTAGTGGCGAACACTGAAGCTTTCTTT
CDR3aa: CASSLVANTEAFF

v_gene: TRBV6-5
j_gene: TRBJ1-5
abundance: few
d_gene: TRBD1
CDR3nt: TGTGCCAGCAGTTACGACAGGGGAAGTAGGCAGCCCCAGCATTTT
CDR3aa: CASSYDRGSRQPQHF

v_gene: TRBV6-5
j_gene: TRBJ1-3
abundance: .
d_gene: TRBD1
CDR3nt: TGTGCCAGCAGGGGACAGTACTCTGGAAACACCATATATTTT
CDR3aa: CASRGQYSGNTIYF

v_gene: TRBV10-2
j_gene: TRBJ2-3
abundance: .
d_gene: TRBD1
CDR3nt: TGCGCCAGCAGTGATGTTGGTTCAGGGGGTCCCAAGGCAGATACGCAGTATTTT
CDR3aa: CASSDVGSGGPKADTQYF

v_gene: TRBV5-1
j_gene: TRBJ1-1
abundance: .
d_gene: .
CDR3nt: TGCGCCAGCAGCCCCCGACTTTCGGAAAACACTGAAGCTTTCTTT
CDR3aa: CASSPRLSENTEAFF

v_gene: TRBV9
j_gene: TRBJ1-2
abundance: once
d_gene: .
CDR3nt: TGTGCCAGCAGCTCAGGAGATGGGAGGTCTAACTATGGCTACACCTTC
CDR3aa: CASSSGDGRSNYGYTF

v_gene: TRBV6-5
j_gene: TRBJ1-1
abundance: .
d_gene: .
CDR3nt: TGTGCCAGCAGGTCAGGACATAGTAATGAAGCTTTCTTT
CDR3aa: CASRSGHSNEAFF

v_gene: TRBV19
j_gene: TRBJ2-6
abundance: few
d_gene: .
CDR3nt: TGTGCCACGTTAGTAGAAGGAGGGGGCAGCTCTGGGGCCAACGTCCTGACTTTC
CDR3aa: CATLVEGGGSSGANVLTF

v_gene: TRBV9
j_gene: TRBJ1-3
abundance: .
d_gene: .
CDR3nt: TGTGCCAGCAGCCAGACCCGGGGAAACTCTGGAAACACCATATATTTT
CDR3aa: CASSQTRGNSGNTIYF

v_gene: TRBV5-4
j_gene: TRBJ1-4
abundance: .
d_gene: .
CDR3nt: TGTGCCAGCAGCAACGCCGCAGGGGCCGGGAGGGAAAAACTGTTTTTT
CDR3aa: CASSNAAGAGREKLFF

v_gene: TRBV10-3
j_gene: TRBJ2-2
abundance: .
d_gene: .
CDR3nt: TGTGCCATCAGTCCGCACAGTTCGAACACCGGGGAGCTGTTTTTT
CDR3aa: CAISPHSSNTGELFF

v_gene: TRBV30
j_gene: TRBJ2-5
abundance: few
d_gene: .
CDR3nt: TGTGCCTGGAGCGCAGAGGGGACCCAGTACTTC
CDR3aa: CAWSAEGTQYF

v_gene: TRBV30
j_gene: TRBJ1-5
abundance: .
d_gene: TRBD1
CDR3nt: TGTGCCTGGCCAGGGGGGAATGATCAGATGGTGCAGCCCCAGCATTTT
CDR3aa: CAWPGGNDQMVQPQHF

v_gene: TRBV19
j_gene: TRBJ1-4
abundance: .
d_gene: .
CDR3nt: TGTGCCAGTACTATAAAGACAGGAACAACCGACCCCCGTGAAAAACTGTTTTTT
CDR3aa: CASTIKTGTTDPREKLFF

v_gene: TRBV9
j_gene: TRBJ2-3
abundance: .
d_gene: TRBD2
CDR3nt: TGTGCCAGCAGCGTAGGTCCGGGACTACCTTTTCCCACAGATACGCAGTATTTT
CDR3aa: CASSVGPGLPFPTDTQYF

v_gene: TRBV7-8
j_gene: TRBJ1-5
abundance: .
d_gene: TRBD1
CDR3nt: TGTGCCAGCAGTTTACAGGGGGCTAGCAATCAGCCCCAGCATTTT
CDR3aa: CASSLQGASNQPQHF

v_gene: TRBV5-5
j_gene: TRBJ1-1
abundance: .
d_gene: .
CDR3nt: TGTGCCAGCAGCTACCAGACAAACACTGAAGCTTTCTTT
CDR3aa: CASSYQTNTEAFF

v_gene: TRBV7-9
j_gene: TRBJ1-2
abundance: .
d_gene: .
CDR3nt: TGTGCCAGCAGCGCGGGACTGGGGGACTATGGCTACACCTTC
CDR3aa: CASSAGLGDYGYTF

v_gene: TRBV6-5
j_gene: TRBJ1-1
abundance: .
d_gene: TRBD1
CDR3nt: TGTGCCAGCATTATCGGACAGGGGTGGGCTGAAGCTTTCTTT
CDR3aa: CASIIGQGWAEAFF

v_gene: TRBV30
j_gene: TRBJ1-2
abundance: .
d_gene: .
CDR3nt: TGTGCCTGGAGTGAAGGGAGTAACTATGGCTACACCTTC
CDR3aa: CAWSEGSNYGYTF

v_gene: TRBV3-1/TRBV3-2
j_gene: TRBJ2-2
abundance: .
d_gene: .
CDR3nt: TGTGCCAGCAGCAACTCGGTCAACACCGGGGAGCTGTTTTTT
CDR3aa: CASSNSVNTGELFF

v_gene: TRBV7-9
j_gene: TRBJ1-1
abundance: few
d_gene: TRBD1
CDR3nt: TGTGCCAGCGACGGACAGGGGTGGCCGGGAACTGAAGCTTTCTTT
CDR3aa: CASDGQGWPGTEAFF

v_gene: TRBV7-2
j_gene: TRBJ1-1
abundance: .
d_gene: TRBD1
CDR3nt: TGTGCCAGCAGACCCAGGGGGGTCACTGAAGCTTTCTTT
CDR3aa: CASRPRGVTEAFF

v_gene: TRBV10-2
j_gene: TRBJ2-7
abundance: .
d_gene: .
CDR3nt: TGCGCCAGCACTCGGGACGGGAGCTCCTACGAGCAGTACTTC
CDR3aa: CASTRDGSSYEQYF

v_gene: TRBV27
j_gene: TRBJ1-5
abundance: .
d_gene: .
CDR3nt: TGTGCCAGCAGCTATAAAAAATGGGGGGGGGATCAGCCCCAGCATTTT
CDR3aa: CASSYKKWGGDQPQHF